This T cell receptor beta chain was observed in a study of shared clonotypes between healthy human individuals. Assay: immunoSEQ multiplex PCR; the TCRdb copy retains only in-frame clones and omits some. The repertoire includes approximately 940,000 clones, 76% of them detected once, and 1.5% sits in the top ten. The clonotype originates from a man in his late teens or twenties in good health. Source material: memory CD4+ T cells sorted from blood. Sample subset: CD45RA-negative fraction.

The CDR3 DNA is TGTGCCAGCAGTTACTCTTCCGGGACAGCTAACTACGAGCAGTACTTC. This gives the protein CASSYSSGTANYEQYF. The V and J genes are TRBV6-5 and TRBJ2-7; TRBD1 matches at 7 bases. V shed 0 bases, J shed 3 bases, and the junction held 8 bases outside the gene matches. Looked up from germline, CDR1 is MNHEY and CDR2 is SVGAGI. CDR3 length: 16 residues.